This T cell receptor beta chain was identified in a study of T cell changes during pregnancy in multiple sclerosis. Produced via immunoSEQ multiplex PCR; TCRdb's table is partial and in-frame only. There are roughly 64,000 clones in the sample; under 95% occur only once, and 1% to 1.5% lies in the top ten. V lost 0 bases and J lost 4; bases outside the gene matches: 2. The germline CDR1 and CDR2 sequences are SGHRS and YFSETQ. The CDR3 is made up of 14 amino acids. The chain combines TRBV5-1 with TRBJ1-1, with TRBD1 identical over 8 bases. The sequences come from peripheral blood, collected in the second trimester of pregnancy. This receptor was taken from a female donor with multiple sclerosis, enrolled in a pregnancy study. The DNA for the CDR3 is TGCGCCAGCAGCTTGGGGACAGGGAGCACTGAAGCTTTCTTT. Amino acids: CASSLGTGSTEAFF.